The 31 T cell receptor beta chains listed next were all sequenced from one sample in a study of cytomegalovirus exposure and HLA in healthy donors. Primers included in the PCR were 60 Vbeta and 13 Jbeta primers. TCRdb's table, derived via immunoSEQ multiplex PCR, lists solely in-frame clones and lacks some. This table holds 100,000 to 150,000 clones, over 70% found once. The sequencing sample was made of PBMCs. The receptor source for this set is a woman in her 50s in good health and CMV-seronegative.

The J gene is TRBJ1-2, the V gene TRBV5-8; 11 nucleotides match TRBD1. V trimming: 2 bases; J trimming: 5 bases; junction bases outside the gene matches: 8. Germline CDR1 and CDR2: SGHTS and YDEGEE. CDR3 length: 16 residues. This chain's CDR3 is CASSFRWTGGMYGYTF. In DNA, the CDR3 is TGTGCCAGCAGCTTCCGGTGGACAGGGGGCATGTATGGCTACACCTTC.

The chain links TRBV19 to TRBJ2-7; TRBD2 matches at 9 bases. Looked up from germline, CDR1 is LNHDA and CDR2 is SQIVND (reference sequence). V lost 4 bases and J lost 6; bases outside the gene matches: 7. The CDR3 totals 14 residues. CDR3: CASSRAGGPSEQYF. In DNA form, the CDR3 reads TGTGCCAGTAGTAGGGCGGGAGGGCCCTCCGAGCAGTACTTC.

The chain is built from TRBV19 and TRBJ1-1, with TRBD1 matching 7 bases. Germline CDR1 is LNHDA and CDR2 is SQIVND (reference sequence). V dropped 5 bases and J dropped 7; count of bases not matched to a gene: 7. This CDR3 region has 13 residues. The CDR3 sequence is CASSPLGQVEAFF. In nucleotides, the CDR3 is TGTGCCAGTAGTCCCCTCGGACAGGTTGAAGCTTTCTTT.

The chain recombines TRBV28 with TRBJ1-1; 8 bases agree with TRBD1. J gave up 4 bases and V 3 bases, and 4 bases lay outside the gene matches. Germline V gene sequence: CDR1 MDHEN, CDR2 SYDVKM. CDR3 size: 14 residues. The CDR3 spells CASSFGQGLTEAFF. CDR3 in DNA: TGTGCCAGCAGTTTTGGACAGGGACTCACTGAAGCTTTCTTT.

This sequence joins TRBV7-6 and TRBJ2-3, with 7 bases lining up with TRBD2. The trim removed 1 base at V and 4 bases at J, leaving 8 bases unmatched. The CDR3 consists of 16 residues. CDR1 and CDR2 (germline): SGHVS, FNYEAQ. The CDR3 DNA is TGTGCCAGCAGCTTAGAACCGGGACTAACCTCAGATACGCAGTATTTT. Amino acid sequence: CASSLEPGLTSDTQYF.

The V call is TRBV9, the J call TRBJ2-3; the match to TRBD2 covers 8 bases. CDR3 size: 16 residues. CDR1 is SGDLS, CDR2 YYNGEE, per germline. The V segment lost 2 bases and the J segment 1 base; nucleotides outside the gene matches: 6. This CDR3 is CASSVGLAGGTDTQYF. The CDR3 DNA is TGTGCCAGCAGCGTCGGACTAGCTGGCGGCACAGATACGCAGTATTTT.

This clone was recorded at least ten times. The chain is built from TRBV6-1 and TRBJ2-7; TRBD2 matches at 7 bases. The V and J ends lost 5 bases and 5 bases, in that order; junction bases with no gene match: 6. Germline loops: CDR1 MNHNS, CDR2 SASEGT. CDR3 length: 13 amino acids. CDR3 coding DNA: TGTGCCAGCAGTCCCCGGGAGGTTAACGAGCAGTACTTC. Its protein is CASSPREVNEQYF.

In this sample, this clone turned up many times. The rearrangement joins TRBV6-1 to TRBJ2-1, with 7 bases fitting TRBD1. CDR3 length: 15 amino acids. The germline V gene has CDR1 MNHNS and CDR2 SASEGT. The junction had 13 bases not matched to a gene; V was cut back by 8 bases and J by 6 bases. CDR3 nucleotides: TGTGCCAGCGGGAACAGGGGAGTAGGGGCCAATGAGCAGTTCTTC. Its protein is CASGNRGVGANEQFF.

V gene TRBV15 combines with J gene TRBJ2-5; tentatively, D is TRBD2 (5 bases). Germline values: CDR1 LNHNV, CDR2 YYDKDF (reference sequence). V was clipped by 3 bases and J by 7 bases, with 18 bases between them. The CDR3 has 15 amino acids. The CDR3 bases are TGTGCCACCAGCAGCAATGGAGCGGTAAAAGGGACCCAGTACTTC. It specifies CATSSNGAVKGTQYF.

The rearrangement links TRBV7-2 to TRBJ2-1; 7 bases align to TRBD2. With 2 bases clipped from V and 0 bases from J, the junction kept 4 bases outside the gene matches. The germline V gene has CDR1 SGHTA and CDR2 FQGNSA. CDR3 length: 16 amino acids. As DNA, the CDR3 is TGTGCCAGCAGCTTAACGAGGGAGGGCTCCTACAATGAGCAGTTCTTC. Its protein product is CASSLTREGSYNEQFF.

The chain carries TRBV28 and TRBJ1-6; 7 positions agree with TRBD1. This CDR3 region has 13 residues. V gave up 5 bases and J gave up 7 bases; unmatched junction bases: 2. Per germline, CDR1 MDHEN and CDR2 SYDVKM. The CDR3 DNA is TGTGCCAGCAGTCAGACAGGGAATTCACCCCTCCACTTT. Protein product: CASSQTGNSPLHF.

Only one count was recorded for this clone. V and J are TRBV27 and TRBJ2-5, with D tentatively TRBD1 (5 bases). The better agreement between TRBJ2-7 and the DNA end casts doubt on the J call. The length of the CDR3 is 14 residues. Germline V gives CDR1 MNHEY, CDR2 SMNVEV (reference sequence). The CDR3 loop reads CASMGTGSSYEQYF. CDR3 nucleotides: TGTGCCAGCATGGGAACAGGCAGCTCCTACGAGCAGTACTTC.

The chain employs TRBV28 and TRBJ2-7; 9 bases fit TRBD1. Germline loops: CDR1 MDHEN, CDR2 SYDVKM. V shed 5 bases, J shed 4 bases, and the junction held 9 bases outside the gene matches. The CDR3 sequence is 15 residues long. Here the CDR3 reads CASSDRDRAMYEQYF. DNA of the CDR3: TGTGCCAGCAGTGACCGGGACAGGGCTATGTACGAGCAGTACTTC. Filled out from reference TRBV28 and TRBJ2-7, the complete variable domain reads DVKVTQSSRYLVKRTGEKVFLECVQDMDHENMFWYRQDPGLGLRLIYFSYDVKMKEKGDIPEGYSVSREKKERFSLILESASTNQTSMYLCASSDRDRAMYEQYFGPGTRLTVT.

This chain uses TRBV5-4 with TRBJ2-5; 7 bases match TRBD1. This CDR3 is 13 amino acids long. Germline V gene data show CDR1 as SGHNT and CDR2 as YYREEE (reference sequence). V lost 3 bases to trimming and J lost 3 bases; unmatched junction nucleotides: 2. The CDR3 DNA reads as TGTGCCAGCAGCTCAGGGGGTGAAGAGACCCAGTACTTC. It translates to CASSSGGEETQYF.

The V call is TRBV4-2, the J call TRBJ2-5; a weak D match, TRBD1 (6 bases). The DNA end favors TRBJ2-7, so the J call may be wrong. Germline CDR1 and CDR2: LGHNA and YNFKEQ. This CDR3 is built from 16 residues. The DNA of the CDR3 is TGTGCCAGCAGCCACCCCACCCAGGGGACCTCCTACGAGCAGTACTTC. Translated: CASSHPTQGTSYEQYF.

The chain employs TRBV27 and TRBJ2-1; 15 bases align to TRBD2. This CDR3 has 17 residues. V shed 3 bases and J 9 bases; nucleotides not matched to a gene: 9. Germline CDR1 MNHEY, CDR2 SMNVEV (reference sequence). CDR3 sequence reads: CASSLGGLAGGLGEQFF. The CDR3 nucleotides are TGTGCCAGCAGTTTGGGGGGACTAGCGGGAGGTTTGGGTGAGCAGTTCTTC.

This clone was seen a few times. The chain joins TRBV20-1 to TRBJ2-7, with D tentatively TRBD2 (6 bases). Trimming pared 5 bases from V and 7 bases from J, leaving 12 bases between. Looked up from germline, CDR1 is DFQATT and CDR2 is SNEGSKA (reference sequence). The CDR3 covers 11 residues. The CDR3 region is CSALADLEQYF. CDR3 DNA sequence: TGCAGTGCTTTAGCGGACCTGGAGCAGTACTTC.

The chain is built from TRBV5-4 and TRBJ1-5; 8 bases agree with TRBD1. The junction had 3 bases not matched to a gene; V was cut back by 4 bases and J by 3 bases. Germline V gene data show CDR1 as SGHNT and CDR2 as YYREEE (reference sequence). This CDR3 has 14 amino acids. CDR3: CASSLTGANQPQHF. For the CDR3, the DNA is TGTGCCAGCAGCCTGACAGGGGCCAATCAGCCCCAGCATTTT. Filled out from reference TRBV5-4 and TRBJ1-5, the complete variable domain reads ETGVTQSPTHLIKTRGQQVTLRCSSQSGHNTVSWYQQALGQGPQFIFQYYREEENGRGNFPPRFSGLQFPNYSSELNVNALELDDSALYLCASSLTGANQPQHFGDGTRLSIL.

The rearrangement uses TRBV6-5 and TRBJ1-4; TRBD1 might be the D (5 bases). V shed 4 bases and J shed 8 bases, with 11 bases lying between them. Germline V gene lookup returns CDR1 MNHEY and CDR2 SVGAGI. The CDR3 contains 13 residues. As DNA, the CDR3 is TGTGCCAGCAGTTCGGGGGATCGCGAAAAACTGTTTTTT. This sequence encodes CASSSGDREKLFF.

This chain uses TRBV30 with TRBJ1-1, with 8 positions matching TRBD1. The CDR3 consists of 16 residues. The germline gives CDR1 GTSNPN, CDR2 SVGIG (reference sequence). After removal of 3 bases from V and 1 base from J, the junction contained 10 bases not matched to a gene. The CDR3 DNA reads TGTGCCTGGAGCGATTTTACCGGGACAGGGAACACTGAAGCTTTCTTT. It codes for CAWSDFTGTGNTEAFF. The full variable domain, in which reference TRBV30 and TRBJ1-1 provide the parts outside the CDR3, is SQTIHQWPATLVQPVGSPLSLECTVEGTSNPNLYWYRQAAGRGLQLLFYSVGIGQISSEVPQNLSASRPQDRQFILSSKKLLLSDSGFYLCAWSDFTGTGNTEAFFGQGTRLTVV.

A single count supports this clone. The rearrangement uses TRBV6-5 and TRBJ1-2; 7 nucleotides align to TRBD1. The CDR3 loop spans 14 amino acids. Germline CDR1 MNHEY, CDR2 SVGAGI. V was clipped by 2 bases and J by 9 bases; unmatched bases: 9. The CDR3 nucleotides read TGTGCCAGCAGTTACGGGGGACAGCTCGCCCGCTACACCTTC. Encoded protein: CASSYGGQLARYTF.

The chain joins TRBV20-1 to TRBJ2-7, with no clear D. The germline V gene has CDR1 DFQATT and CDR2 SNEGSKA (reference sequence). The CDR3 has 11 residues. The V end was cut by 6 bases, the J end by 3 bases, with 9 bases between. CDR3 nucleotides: TGCAGTGCCCTGGCCTTCTACGAGCAGTACTTC. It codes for CSALAFYEQYF.

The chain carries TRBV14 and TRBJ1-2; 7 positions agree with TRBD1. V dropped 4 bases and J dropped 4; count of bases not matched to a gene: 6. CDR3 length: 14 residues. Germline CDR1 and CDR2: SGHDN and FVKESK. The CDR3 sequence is CASSPEGAGYGYTF. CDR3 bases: TGTGCCAGCAGCCCTGAGGGGGCGGGCTATGGCTACACCTTC.

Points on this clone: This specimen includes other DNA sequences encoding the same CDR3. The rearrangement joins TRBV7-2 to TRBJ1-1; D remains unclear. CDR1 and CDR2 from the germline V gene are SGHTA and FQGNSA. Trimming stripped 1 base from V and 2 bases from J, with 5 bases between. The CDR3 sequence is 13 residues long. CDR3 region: CASSLGQNTEAFF. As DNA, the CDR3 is TGTGCCAGCAGCTTAGGGCAAAACACTGAAGCTTTCTTT. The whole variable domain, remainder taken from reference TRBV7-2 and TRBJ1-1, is GAGVSQSPSNKVTEKGKDVELRCDPISGHTALYWYRQSLGQGLEFLIYFQGNSAPDKSGLPSDRFSAERTGGSVSTLTIQRTQQEDSAVYLCASSLGQNTEAFFGQGTRLTVV.

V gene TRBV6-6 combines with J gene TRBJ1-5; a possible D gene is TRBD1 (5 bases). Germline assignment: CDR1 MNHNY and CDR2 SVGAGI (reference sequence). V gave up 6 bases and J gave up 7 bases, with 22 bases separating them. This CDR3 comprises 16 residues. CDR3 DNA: TGTGCCAGCAGCTCCAGGGTTCAAGCAGCGGGGCAGCCCCAGCATTTT. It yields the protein CASSSRVQAAGQPQHF.

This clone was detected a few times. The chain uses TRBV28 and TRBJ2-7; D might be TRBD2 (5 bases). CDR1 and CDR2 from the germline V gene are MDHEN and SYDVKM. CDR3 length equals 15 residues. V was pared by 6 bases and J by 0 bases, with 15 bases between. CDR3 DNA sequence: TGTGCCAGCAGCCGACCGGGATCTGACTCCTACGAGCAGTACTTC. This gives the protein CASSRPGSDSYEQYF. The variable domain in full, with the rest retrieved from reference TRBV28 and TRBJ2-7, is DVKVTQSSRYLVKRTGEKVFLECVQDMDHENMFWYRQDPGLGLRLIYFSYDVKMKEKGDIPEGYSVSREKKERFSLILESASTNQTSMYLCASSRPGSDSYEQYFGPGTRLTVT.

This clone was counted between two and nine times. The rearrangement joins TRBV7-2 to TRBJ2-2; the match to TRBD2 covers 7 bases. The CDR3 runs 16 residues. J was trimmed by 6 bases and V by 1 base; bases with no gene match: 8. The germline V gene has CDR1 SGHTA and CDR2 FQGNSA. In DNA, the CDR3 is TGTGCCAGCAGCTTAGGGGGAGGGACTCTTGCCGGGGAGCTGTTTTTT. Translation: CASSLGGGTLAGELFF.

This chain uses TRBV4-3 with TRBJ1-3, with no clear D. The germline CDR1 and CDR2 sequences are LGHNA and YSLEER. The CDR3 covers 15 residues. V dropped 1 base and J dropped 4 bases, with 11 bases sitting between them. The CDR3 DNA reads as TGCGCCAGCAGCCAAGTGGTGGGAGGGGGAAACACCATATATTTT. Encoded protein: CASSQVVGGGNTIYF.

The DNA for the CDR3 is TGTGCCAGCAGCGCCCGGACAGGGGTGGCCAATGAGCAGTTCTTC. Amino acids: CASSARTGVANEQFF. This chain connects TRBV5-5 to TRBJ2-1; 9 nucleotides match TRBD1. CDR1 is SGHKS and CDR2 is YYEKEE in the germline V gene (reference sequence). Germline trimming cut 4 bases from V and 6 bases from J; bases unmatched to any gene: 8. This CDR3 has 15 residues. The whole variable domain, remainder taken from reference TRBV5-5 and TRBJ2-1, is DAGVTQSPTHLIKTRGQQVTLRCSPISGHKSVSWYQQVLGQGPQFIFQYYEKEERGRGNFPDRFSARQFPNYSSELNVNALLLGDSALYLCASSARTGVANEQFFGPGTRLTVL.

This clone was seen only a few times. CDR3 sequence reads: CASSFGVLAGYTDTQYF. DNA of the CDR3: TGTGCCAGCAGTTTTGGTGTCCTAGCGGGATACACAGATACGCAGTATTTT. The chain uses TRBV28 and TRBJ2-3, with 9 bases matching TRBD2. Trimming took 3 bases from V and 2 from J; bases not matched to a gene: 9. The CDR3 runs 17 residues. Looked up from germline, CDR1 is MDHEN and CDR2 is SYDVKM.

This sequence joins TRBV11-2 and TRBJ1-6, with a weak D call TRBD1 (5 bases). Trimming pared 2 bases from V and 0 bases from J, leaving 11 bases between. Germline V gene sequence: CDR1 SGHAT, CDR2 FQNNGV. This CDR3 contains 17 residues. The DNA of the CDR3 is TGTGCCAGCAGCTTATCGGGCAGGGTCTCCTATAATTCACCCCTCCACTTT. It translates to CASSLSGRVSYNSPLHF.